The clone carrying this T cell receptor beta chain was seen just once. Germline V lookup: CDR1 KGHSH, CDR2 LQKENI. Trimming took 6 bases from V and 6 from J, leaving 18 bases between them. The CDR3 is 14 amino acids. These data are taken from a study of blood T cell repertoires in COVID-19. Study-wide background: Specimens from acute and convalescent COVID-19 originated in the United States, Italy and Spain.

Assay used: immunoSEQ multiplex PCR; TCRdb lists only in-frame clones, some missing. Among 150,000 to 200,000 clones listed, 88% were seen once. The chain couples TRBV18 to TRBJ2-7; possibly TRBD1 for D (7 bases). The sequenced material came from peripheral blood. The sequence derives from a woman in her 30s with acute or convalescent COVID-19. The CDR3 protein is CASSPGQEGVEQYF. CDR3 nucleotide sequence: TGTGCCAGCTCGCCCGGACAGGAGGGGGTCGAGCAGTACTTC.